Here is one T cell receptor (beta chain) with its context. Assay used: immunoSEQ multiplex PCR; TCRdb lists only in-frame clones, some missing. Of 85,000 to 110,000 clones listed, roughly 89% were seen once; the top ten hold 15% to 20%. This sample is drawn from a study of control samples from healthy donors and cancer patients. Trimming removed 6 bases at V and 2 bases at J, with 4 bases between. The CDR3 totals 11 residues. CDR1 and CDR2 (germline): MNHNY, SVGAGI (reference sequence). The chain links TRBV6-6 to TRBJ1-1; D is undetermined. The sample comprised PBMCs. This receptor was taken from a man aged 60-69 years with lung cancer. Written as DNA, the CDR3 is TGTGCCAGCAGGGCAAACACTGAAGCTTTCTTT. Translating it yields CASRANTEAFF.